This T cell receptor (beta chain) appears in the sequencing data of a study of breast tumors, draining lymph nodes, adjacent tissues. The lymph nodes were axillary draining lymph nodes from breast cancer patients. Study-level points and caveats: Compared with lymph nodes, tumors were less diverse; compared with nontumor tissue, more. The lymph node origin of tumor T cells was framed as consistent with a hypothesis, not demonstrated.

This clonotype was observed at least ten times. What it binds is unknown. TCRdb used MiXCR to reprocess the multiplex PCR reads, holding one entry per CDR3 protein. The table lists 70,000 to 95,000 distinct CDR3 sequences, roughly a fifth of them singletons, with less than 3% in the top ten. The sequenced material came from axillary lymph node tissue. The sequence came from a female donor with breast cancer. Some clones in this sample may be carry-over from other donors' samples.

CDR3 region: CSYRGPNEKLFF. The CDR3 region has the DNA TGCAGTTACAGGGGACCGAATGAAAAACTGTTTTTT. This sequence joins TRBV20-1 and TRBJ1-4, with TRBD1 matching over 7 bases. The CDR3 runs to 12 residues. CDR1 and CDR2 from the germline V gene are DFQATT and SNEGSKA (reference sequence). V was pared by 8 bases and J by 5 bases, with 5 bases of the junction left unmatched.